This entry lists 20 T cell receptor beta chains sequenced from one sample in a study of T cells in Graves' hyperthyroidism and ophthalmopathy. There were TCR beta CDR3 regions amplified from RNA transcripts. TCR CDR3 underwent first-round RT-PCR with the HTBI primer set. TCRdb re-analysed the multiplex PCR reads in MiXCR, keeping a single row per CDR3 protein. The table records around 300,000 distinct CDR3 sequences, around 15% of them present only once. Sequenced sample: blood. The receptors stem from a woman aged 45-59 years with Graves' hyperthyroidism that later progressed to Graves' ophthalmopathy.

The table lists this clonotype with many counts. The chain has TRBV20-1 and TRBJ2-7; D is unresolved. CDR1 is DFQATT, CDR2 SNEGSKA, per germline (reference sequence). Trimming removed 0 bases from V and 0 bases from J, with 6 bases in between. This CDR3 comprises 13 residues. The CDR3 DNA reads TGCAGTGCTAGAGATTCGAGCTCCTACGAGCAGTACTTC. The encoded protein is CSARDSSSYEQYF.

This clonotype was found many times. The CDR3 here is CASRPAPRFSSYEQYF. Here the CDR3 DNA reads TGTGCCAGCAGGCCAGCCCCTCGCTTTAGCTCCTACGAGCAGTACTTC. The chain uses TRBV7-9 and TRBJ2-7; D unresolved. Trimming removed 6 bases at V and 0 bases at J, with 18 bases between. This CDR3 is built from 16 residues. Germline V gives CDR1 SEHNR, CDR2 FQNEAQ (reference sequence).

This rearrangement joins TRBV5-1 to TRBJ1-2, with D maybe TRBD1 (5 bases). The CDR3 consists of 15 residues. V lost 2 bases and J lost 3, with 14 bases in between. Looked up from germline, CDR1 is SGHRS and CDR2 is YFSETQ. CDR3 protein: CASSFQTATYYGYTF. For the CDR3, the DNA is TGCGCCAGCAGCTTTCAGACAGCCACCTACTATGGCTACACCTTC.

This clonotype was seen many times. This chain uses TRBV13 with TRBJ2-2; D is possibly TRBD2 (6 bases). Between the trimmed V and J ends, which lost 1 base and 6 bases, there was a span of 12 bases. Germline CDR1 is PRHDT and CDR2 is FYEKMQ (reference sequence). This CDR3 has 15 residues. The CDR3 is CASSLVGGHAGELFF. For the CDR3, the DNA is TGTGCCAGCAGCTTAGTAGGAGGGCACGCCGGGGAGCTGTTTTTT.

This clonotype has a count of ten or more. This chain uses TRBV12-3 or TRBV12-4 with TRBJ1-2; D is perhaps TRBD1 (5 bases). The CDR3 has 12 residues. Trimming took off 3 bases at V and 8 bases at J, with 10 bases between the two ends. The CDR3 coding sequence is TGTGCCAGCAGTTTTTCCCGGGGCGGCTACACCTTC. Its protein is CASSFSRGGYTF.

This clonotype was detected ten times or more. V gene TRBV12-3 or TRBV12-4 combines with J gene TRBJ1-5, with D maybe TRBD1 (5 bases). The V end lost 2 bases, the J end lost 4 bases, and 12 bases lay between the germline ends. The CDR3 loop spans 15 amino acids. Here the CDR3 DNA reads TGTGCCAGCAGTTTATATACAGGCGTAAATCAGCCCCAGCATTTT. It codes for CASSLYTGVNQPQHF.

The rearrangement joins TRBV5-1 to TRBJ2-7; 9 bases line up with TRBD1. Looked up from germline, CDR1 is SGHRS and CDR2 is YFSETQ. V trimming: 1 base; J trimming: 6 bases; junction bases outside the gene matches: 8. The CDR3 totals 15 residues. The CDR3 nucleotides are TGCGCCAGCAGCTTGCTTGGACAGGGGTTCGGCGAGCAGTACTTC. It yields the protein CASSLLGQGFGEQYF.

The chain joins TRBV11-2 to TRBJ1-1; D perhaps matches TRBD1 (5 bases). This CDR3 spans 14 amino acids. Trimming took 5 bases from V and 4 from J, leaving 14 bases between them. Germline lookup yields CDR1 SGHAT and CDR2 FQNNGV. CDR3: CASSRTRGSTEAFF. The CDR3 bases are TGTGCCAGCAGCCGAACCCGGGGCTCCACTGAAGCTTTCTTT. Supplemented by reference TRBV11-2 and TRBJ1-1, the full variable domain reads EAGVAQSPRYKIIEKRQSVAFWCNPISGHATLYWYQQILGQGPKLLIQFQNNGVVDDSQLPKDRFSAERLKGVDSTLKIQPAKLEDSAVYLCASSRTRGSTEAFFGQGTRLTVV.

At least ten counts were recorded for this clonotype. The chain employs TRBV27 and TRBJ2-3, with D tentatively TRBD2 (5 bases). The CDR3 covers 15 residues. V shed 3 bases and J shed 1 base, with 11 bases lying between them. From germline, CDR1 is MNHEY and CDR2 SMNVEV (reference sequence). CDR3 loop: CASSFWAGGTDTQYF. In DNA, the CDR3 is TGTGCCAGCAGTTTCTGGGCGGGCGGCACAGATACGCAGTATTTT.

In its sample, this clonotype was seen many times. V and J are TRBV7-9 and TRBJ2-7; 12 nucleotides align to TRBD2. The CDR3 sequence is 15 residues long. Looked up from germline, CDR1 is SEHNR and CDR2 is FQNEAQ (reference sequence). The J segment lost 3 bases and the V segment lost 5 bases, leaving 5 bases of the junction unmatched. CDR3 nucleotide sequence: TGTGCCAGCAGCACGGGACTAGCGGGTTTCTACGAGCAGTACTTC. It is translated as CASSTGLAGFYEQYF.

This clonotype was recorded many times. The chain joins TRBV18 to TRBJ2-1, with 8 bases identical to TRBD2. The CDR3 is made up of 14 amino acids. The V segment lost 3 bases and the J segment 4 bases; nucleotides outside the gene matches: 2. Germline values: CDR1 KGHSH, CDR2 LQKENI. DNA for the CDR3: TGTGCCAGCTCACCCGGGACTAGATACAATGAGCAGTTCTTC. Translating it yields CASSPGTRYNEQFF.

In the case of this clonotype: This clone may be a read error of a much larger clone one base away. This sequence joins TRBV7-9 and TRBJ2-5; D possibly corresponds to TRBD2 (5 bases). Germline V CDR1 and CDR2: SEHNR, FQNEAQ (reference sequence). Trimming cost V 8 bases and J 5 bases, with 15 bases left between them. The length of the CDR3 is 13 residues. The CDR3 region is CASYPEGLETQYF. The CDR3, as DNA: TGTGCCAGCTACCCAGAGGGCTTGGAGACCCAGTACTTC.

This clonotype was counted a few times. The chain has TRBV5-1 and TRBJ1-1, with D unclear. Trimming took 2 bases from V and 1 from J, leaving 9 bases between them. The CDR3 totals 14 residues. Germline V gene data show CDR1 as SGHRS and CDR2 as YFSETQ. This CDR3 is CASSLEQTNTEAFF. The DNA of the CDR3 is TGCGCCAGCAGCTTAGAGCAGACGAACACTGAAGCTTTCTTT.

This clonotype was seen at least ten times. The chain combines TRBV2 with TRBJ2-7; D assignment may be TRBD1 or TRBD2 (5 bases each). The CDR3 has 14 amino acids. Germline loops: CDR1 SNHLY, CDR2 FYNNEI. The germline V and J ends were trimmed by 9 bases and 3 bases, with 18 bases remaining between them. The CDR3 spells CARQLGTGNYEQYF. The CDR3 nucleotides are TGTGCCAGACAGCTTGGGACGGGTAACTACGAGCAGTACTTC. The full variable domain, rest sourced from reference TRBV2 and TRBJ2-7, is EPEVTQTPSHQVTQMGQEVILRCVPISNHLYFYWYRQILGQKVEFLVSFYNNEISEKSEIFDDQFSVERPDGSNFTLKIRSTKLEDSAMYFCARQLGTGNYEQYFGPGTRLTVT.

This clonotype was counted between two and nine times. V is TRBV2 and J is TRBJ2-7, with no clear D. Trimming stripped 6 bases from V and 2 bases from J, with 17 bases between. The CDR3 consists of 15 residues. CDR1 and CDR2 (germline): SNHLY, FYNNEI. The CDR3 region is CASRENAPRTYEQYF. Written as DNA, the CDR3 is TGTGCCAGCAGGGAAAACGCCCCGAGAACCTACGAGCAGTACTTC.

This clonotype was seen repeatedly, ten times or more. The chain links TRBV5-1 to TRBJ2-7; TRBD2 might be the D (5 bases). This CDR3 region has 15 residues. Deletions cut 5 bases from V and 5 bases from J, with 20 bases between. Germline CDR1 SGHRS, CDR2 YFSETQ. The CDR3 spells CASSVGPSLGDEQYF. CDR3 sequence (DNA): TGCGCCAGCAGTGTGGGCCCTTCCCTCGGGGACGAGCAGTACTTC.

In its sample, this clonotype was seen many times. The genes are TRBV30 and TRBJ2-7; a possible D gene is TRBD2 (6 bases). The CDR3 has 15 residues. V lost 5 bases to trimming and J lost 4 bases, with 21 bases between them. Germline V gene lookup returns CDR1 GTSNPN and CDR2 SVGIG (reference sequence). This CDR3 is CAWGGWTTRTYEQYF. The CDR3 DNA reads as TGTGCCTGGGGGGGATGGACTACCCGAACTTACGAGCAGTACTTC.

This clonotype was seen a few times. The chain is built from TRBV20-1 and TRBJ2-1; tentative D call: TRBD2 (6 bases). V was clipped by 3 bases and J by 6 bases, with 18 bases between them. The CDR3 spans 15 residues. Germline CDR1 is DFQATT and CDR2 is SNEGSKA (reference sequence). The CDR3 region has the DNA TGCAGTGCTAGGGGGGGTCCATCACTCACCAATGAGCAGTTCTTC. Translating gives CSARGGPSLTNEQFF.

This clonotype was seen ten or more times. The gene calls are TRBV6-6 and TRBJ2-6; D ambiguous. V lost 0 bases to trimming and J lost 3 bases, with 0 bases between them. Germline loops: CDR1 MNHNY, CDR2 SVGAGI (reference sequence). There are 13 residues in the CDR3. In DNA, the CDR3 is TGTGCCAGCAGTTACTCTGGGGCCAACGTCCTGACTTTC. Encoded protein: CASSYSGANVLTF.

This clonotype has a count of ten or more. The chain uses TRBV28 and TRBJ2-5; D gene uncertain. This CDR3 spans 15 amino acids. V lost 5 bases and J 1 base, leaving 14 bases between the germline ends. From germline, CDR1 is MDHEN and CDR2 SYDVKM. CDR3 residues: CASSKGSRAQETQYF. The CDR3 region has the DNA TGTGCCAGCAGTAAAGGTTCTCGGGCCCAAGAGACCCAGTACTTC.